The 10 T cell receptor beta chains reported below all come from one sample, sequenced in a study of shared clonotypes between healthy human individuals. This table comes from immunoSEQ multiplex PCR, and its TCRdb copy is limited to in-frame clones, with some not included. The sample has about 2.4 million clones, under 95% seen once. The sample consisted of naive CD4+ T cells from PBMCs. The subset denotes: CD45RA+ positively selected. The receptor source for this set is a man aged 18 to 29 in good health. Some clones in this sample may be carry-over from other donors' samples.

This clone was seen a single time. V usage is TRBV5-1 and J usage is TRBJ2-7; TRBD1 matches at 9 bases. Germline lookup yields CDR1 SGHRS and CDR2 YFSETQ. CDR3 length: 14 residues. Trimming at V came to 4 bases and at J to 3 bases, leaving 5 bases not matched to a gene. CDR3 DNA sequence: TGCGCCAGCAGCGCGGACAGGGGAATCTACGAGCAGTACTTC. It translates to CASSADRGIYEQYF.

The J gene is TRBJ1-5, the V gene TRBV19; TRBD1 might be the D (5 bases). V lost 3 bases to trimming and J lost 0 bases, with 12 bases between them. The germline gives CDR1 LNHDA, CDR2 SQIVND (reference sequence). There are 16 residues in the CDR3. CDR3 coding DNA: TGTGCCAGTAGTATTCGGGGGGTAGATAGCAATCAGCCCCAGCATTTT. Protein: CASSIRGVDSNQPQHF.

This clone was seen more than once but under ten times. Other nucleotide sequences from this sample produce the same CDR3. The chain links TRBV6-5 to TRBJ1-1; D not certain. The CDR3 covers 12 residues. With 3 bases removed from V and 1 base from J, the gap between germline ends came to 3 bases. Germline V gene sequence: CDR1 MNHEY, CDR2 SVGAGI. CDR3 DNA: TGTGCCAGCAGTTATGCGAACACTGAAGCTTTCTTT. Residues: CASSYANTEAFF.

The chain has TRBV9 and TRBJ2-3, with 8 bases identical to TRBD2. Germline CDR1 is SGDLS and CDR2 is YYNGEE. The CDR3 sequence is 17 residues long. J lost 2 bases, V lost 0 bases, and 8 bases had no gene match. The CDR3 sequence: CASSVDGRRGDTDTQYF. The CDR3 nucleotides are TGTGCCAGCAGCGTAGATGGGAGGCGGGGGGACACAGATACGCAGTATTTT.

The chain combines TRBV7-2 with TRBJ2-7; D gene unclear. The CDR3 runs to 15 residues. The ends were cut back, 5 bases at V and 3 bases at J, with 17 bases in the middle. CDR1 and CDR2 (germline): SGHTA, FQGNSA. CDR3 in amino acids: CASSEDHLTHYEQYF. The DNA of the CDR3 is TGTGCCAGCAGCGAGGACCACCTAACCCACTACGAGCAGTACTTC.

V and J are TRBV9 and TRBJ2-7; 8 nucleotides agree with TRBD2. The CDR3 is 16 residues long. Trimming cost V 0 bases and J 5 bases; bases outside gene matches: 10. The germline gives CDR1 SGDLS, CDR2 YYNGEE. CDR3 coding DNA: TGTGCCAGCAGCGTAGGATTAGCGGGACCGAGGGACGAGCAGTACTTC. Encoded protein: CASSVGLAGPRDEQYF.

The chain is built from TRBV27 and TRBJ2-1, with 7 bases identical to TRBD1. CDR3 length: 16 amino acids. J was trimmed by 8 bases and V by 0 bases; bases with no gene match: 10. Germline CDR1 is MNHEY and CDR2 is SMNVEV (reference sequence). Here the CDR3 reads CASSLSSGTAHHEQFF. CDR3 nucleotides: TGTGCCAGCAGTTTATCCTCCGGGACAGCACACCATGAGCAGTTCTTC.

This clone was picked up one time. The chain uses TRBV7-9 and TRBJ1-2; unclear D gene. CDR1 is SEHNR and CDR2 is FQNEAQ in the germline V gene (reference sequence). CDR3 length: 15 amino acids. Deletions cut 5 bases from V and 6 bases from J, with 19 bases between. Here the CDR3 reads CASSPPLLFGDGYTF. CDR3 sequence (DNA): TGTGCCAGCAGCCCCCCGTTGCTCTTCGGGGATGGCTACACCTTC.

J is TRBJ2-4 and V is TRBV5-1; 9 nucleotides line up with TRBD1. The CDR3 contains 14 residues. The V segment lost 4 bases and the J segment 6 bases; nucleotides outside the gene matches: 5. Germline loops: CDR1 SGHRS, CDR2 YFSETQ. CDR3 sequence: CASSLTGQGNIQYF. The CDR3 coding sequence is TGCGCCAGCAGCCTCACGGGACAGGGAAACATTCAGTACTTC. The whole variable domain, filled in from reference TRBV5-1 and TRBJ2-4, reads KAGVTQTPRYLIKTRGQQVTLSCSPISGHRSVSWYQQTPGQGLQFLFEYFSETQRNKGNFPGRFSGRQFSNSRSEMNVSTLELGDSALYLCASSLTGQGNIQYFGAGTRLSVL.

The chain has TRBV7-2 and TRBJ1-3; no clear D gene. The V and J ends lost 4 bases and 3 bases respectively, with 16 bases between them. This CDR3 contains 16 residues. Germline V gene sequence: CDR1 SGHTA, CDR2 FQGNSA. The CDR3 loop is CASSSPGLSNGNTIYF. DNA for the CDR3: TGTGCCAGCAGCTCCCCCGGGTTGTCAAATGGAAACACCATATATTTT.